This is a list of T cell receptor beta chains from one sample in a study of molecular identifiers for immune sequencing clone quantification. TCRdb analysed the PCR reads with MiXCR anew, one entry per CDR3 protein. The sample holds more than 70,000 distinct CDR3 sequences, 21% seen once. Specimen: naive CD8+ T cells from blood, with Jurkat cell RNA spiked in. The receptors stem from a human donor in good health. Some libraries in this study had Jurkat cell RNA spiked in. Both conserved end residues are part of each CDR3. A D gene is named only where the DNA matches it firmly. A row's size may be missing; if present it is once, few, many or a size class.

d_call j_call clone_size v_call cdr3_aa cdr3_nt
TRBD2 TRBJ2-5 . TRBV12-3/TRBV12-4 CASSLLGGGGEKGTQYF TGTGCCAGCAGCCTTTTGGGCGGGGGGGGAGAAAAAGGGACCCAGTACTTC
. TRBJ1-1 . TRBV12-3/TRBV12-4 CASSLTWVMNAEAFF TGTGCCAGCAGTTTGACCTGGGTTATGAACGCTGAAGCTTTCTTT
. TRBJ2-3 many TRBV5-6 CASSLAVGTSTDTQYF TGTGCCAGCAGCTTGGCGGTCGGGACTAGCACAGATACGCAGTATTTT
TRBD2 TRBJ2-7 many TRBV28 CASSFLTSGSSYEQYF TGTGCCAGCAGTTTTCTGACCAGCGGGAGCTCCTACGAGCAGTACTTC
. TRBJ2-7 . TRBV27 CASSPTGRYEQYF TGTGCCAGCAGCCCGACAGGGAGGTACGAGCAGTACTTC
. TRBJ1-4 many TRBV7-2 CASSLVGGKREKLFF TGTGCCAGCAGCTTAGTAGGCGGGAAGCGGGAAAAACTGTTTTTT
. TRBJ2-2 . TRBV7-9 CASSFVFVNTGELFF TGTGCCAGCAGCTTTGTCTTTGTAAACACCGGGGAGCTGTTTTTT
. TRBJ2-3 few TRBV9 CAGRGATDTQYF TGTGCCGGCAGGGGGGCCACAGATACGCAGTATTTT
TRBD2 TRBJ2-7 few TRBV5-4 CASGSVIAGVYEQYF TGTGCCAGCGGATCAGTTATAGCGGGAGTCTACGAGCAGTACTTC
TRBD1 TRBJ2-1 many TRBV29-1 CSVEGTGASREQFF TGCAGCGTTGAGGGGACAGGGGCGTCGCGGGAGCAGTTCTTC
. TRBJ2-3 many TRBV19 CASNPDQADTQYF TGTGCCAGTAACCCCGACCAGGCAGATACGCAGTATTTT
. TRBJ1-1 . TRBV7-9 CASSLAGRETEAFF TGTGCCAGCAGCTTAGCCGGCAGAGAAACTGAAGCTTTCTTT
. TRBJ2-3 many TRBV27 CASSGINRLADTQYF TGTGCCAGCAGTGGGATCAACAGGCTTGCAGATACGCAGTATTTT
TRBD2 TRBJ2-1 many TRBV11-2 CASSPLAGGGTEQFF TGTGCCAGCAGCCCCCTAGCGGGAGGGGGCACTGAGCAGTTCTTC
TRBD1 TRBJ1-5 few TRBV7-9 CASSPVPGQGRPTSWPQHF TGTGCCAGCAGCCCTGTCCCGGGACAGGGACGCCCTACATCATGGCCCCAGCATTTT
. TRBJ2-3 many TRBV3-1 CASSQDKMGGAMAEDTQYF TGTGCCAGCAGCCAAGATAAGATGGGCGGGGCAATGGCGGAAGATACGCAGTATTTT
. TRBJ2-7 many TRBV13 CASSSHREQYF TGTGCCAGCAGCTCCCACAGGGAGCAGTACTTC
. TRBJ2-1 . TRBV29-1 CIVEDSYNEQFF TGCATCGTTGAAGACAGCTACAATGAGCAGTTCTTC